The 10 T cell receptor beta chains below all came from one sample that was sequenced in a study of graft-versus-host responses after intestinal transplantation. Measured with immunoSEQ multiplex PCR; TCRdb has only the in-frame clones, and not every one. The table includes about 92,000 clones, over 80% detected once. What these receptors recognize is not known. Sequenced material: unstimulated CD8+ T cells sorted from spleen or lymph node cells, taken before intestinal transplant. All receptors come from a human donor who received an intestinal transplant.

The chain uses TRBV4-1 and TRBJ2-7; D might be TRBD1 or TRBD2, each matching 5 bases. The V end was cut by 4 bases, the J end by 3 bases, with 13 bases between. The CDR3 extends over 14 amino acids. The V gene's germline CDR1 is MGHRA and CDR2 YSYEKL. This chain's CDR3 is CASSPGPKVYEQYF. In nucleotides, the CDR3 is TGCGCCAGCAGCCCGGGACCTAAAGTCTACGAGCAGTACTTC.

This clone was detected only a few times. This chain uses TRBV7-9 with TRBJ1-2, with D hard to call. The V gene's germline CDR1 is SEHNR and CDR2 FQNEAQ (reference sequence). The CDR3 runs to 13 residues. V dropped 3 bases and J dropped 0 bases, with 5 bases sitting between them. The CDR3 protein is CASSLAANYGYTF. In nucleotides, the CDR3 is TGTGCCAGCAGCTTGGCAGCTAACTATGGCTACACCTTC. Supplemented by reference TRBV7-9 and TRBJ1-2, the full variable domain reads DTGVSQNPRHKITKRGQNVTFRCDPISEHNRLYWYRQTLGQGPEFLTYFQNEAQLEKSRLLSDRFSAERPKGSFSTLEIQRTEQGDSAMYLCASSLAANYGYTFGSGTRLTVV.

The chain combines TRBV5-4 with TRBJ2-7; 7 bases map to TRBD1. This CDR3 region has 15 residues. Per germline, CDR1 SGHNT and CDR2 YYREEE (reference sequence). V shed 2 bases and J 0 bases; nucleotides not matched to a gene: 5. The CDR3 bases are TGTGCCAGCAGCTTCGAGGGGGCGAACTCCTACGAGCAGTACTTC. Translated, it gives CASSFEGANSYEQYF. Combining the CDR3 with reference TRBV5-4 and TRBJ2-7 gives the whole variable domain ETGVTQSPTHLIKTRGQQVTLRCSSQSGHNTVSWYQQALGQGPQFIFQYYREEENGRGNFPPRFSGLQFPNYSSELNVNALELDDSALYLCASSFEGANSYEQYFGPGTRLTVT.

CDR3 sequence: CASRSPPTSTEAFF. The DNA for the CDR3 is TGTGCCAGTAGATCCCCCCCGACGAGCACTGAAGCTTTCTTT. The chain employs TRBV19 and TRBJ1-1; D remains unclear. CDR3 length: 14 residues. Trimming shortened V by 6 bases and J by 4 bases, and 15 bases separated the two germline ends. Looked up from germline, CDR1 is LNHDA and CDR2 is SQIVND (reference sequence).

This clone was detected only once. J is TRBJ2-7 and V is TRBV12-5; D gene uncertain. Germline V gene lookup returns CDR1 LGHNT and CDR2 FRNRAP. The CDR3 is 11 residues long. Trimming pared 6 bases from V and 4 bases from J, leaving 7 bases between. In nucleotides, the CDR3 is TGTGCTAGTGGCGAGCCGTACGAGCAGTACTTC. Its translation: CASGEPYEQYF.

The chain carries TRBV14 and TRBJ2-2; D remains unclear. V gave up 4 bases and J gave up 5 bases, with 20 bases separating them. Germline CDR1 and CDR2: SGHDN and FVKESK. The CDR3 has 17 amino acids. As DNA, the CDR3 is TGTGCCAGCAGCCCACCGGGCCCCAGGCACTATACCGGGGAGCTGTTTTTT. The encoded protein is CASSPPGPRHYTGELFF.

The chain uses TRBV28 and TRBJ2-7; D is undetermined. Germline V gene sequence: CDR1 MDHEN, CDR2 SYDVKM. The V end was cut by 3 bases, the J end by 2 bases, with 11 bases between. The CDR3 is 14 amino acids. CDR3 DNA sequence: TGTGCCAGCAGTTTTTCAGATCTCACCTACGAGCAGTACTTC. It is translated as CASSFSDLTYEQYF.

V and J are TRBV5-5 and TRBJ2-1; tentatively, D is TRBD1 (5 bases). V lost 4 bases to trimming and J lost 4 bases, with 9 bases between them. This CDR3 comprises 13 residues. CDR1 and CDR2 from the germline V gene are SGHKS and YYEKEE (reference sequence). The chain's CDR3 is CASSLGDYNEQFF. The CDR3 DNA reads as TGTGCCAGCAGCCTAGGGGATTACAATGAGCAGTTCTTC.

This rearrangement joins TRBV29-1 to TRBJ2-5; 9 nucleotides line up with TRBD2. Germline V CDR1 and CDR2: SQVTM, ANQGSEA. V dropped 6 bases and J dropped 3; count of bases not matched to a gene: 5. CDR3 length: 13 amino acids. CDR3 nucleotides: TGCAGCGTCATGGGACTAGCAAAAGAGACCCAGTACTTC. This codes for CSVMGLAKETQYF.

This chain uses TRBV5-4 with TRBJ2-7; unclear D gene. The ends were cut back, 0 bases at V and 5 bases at J, with 15 bases in the middle. The CDR3 contains 15 residues. The germline V gene has CDR1 SGHNT and CDR2 YYREEE (reference sequence). The CDR3 nucleotides are TGTGCCAGCAGCTTGGCGGGCACCCAAAGGGACGAGCAGTACTTC. Protein: CASSLAGTQRDEQYF.